This note documents a single T cell receptor beta chain sequence. This entry comes from a study of blood T cell repertoires in COVID-19. Study details: Acute-phase and convalescent COVID-19 samples originated in the United States, Italy and Spain.

Authors' processing steps: Quantification of nucleated cells was approximated via reference gene primer amplification. Profiling relied on immunoSEQ multiplex PCR, and the TCRdb table lists in-frame clones only, not all of them. For V, J and clone size, that table is used; D and trimming come from the DNA. The table records about 220,000 clones, roughly 80% of them present only once. Sequenced input: peripheral blood. The receptor was isolated from a woman in her 70s with COVID-19, enrolled during active disease.

The CDR3 DNA reads as TGTGCCAGCAGCCCCGGGGGGTATGGCTACACCTTC. Translating gives CASSPGGYGYTF. The J gene is TRBJ1-2, the V gene TRBV11-2; D may be TRBD1 (5 bases). Germline V CDR1 and CDR2: SGHAT, FQNNGV. V lost 5 bases to trimming and J lost 5 bases, with 9 bases between them. CDR3 length equals 12 residues.